These 30 T cell receptor beta chains were all obtained from the same sample, sequenced in a study of blood T cell repertoires in COVID-19. Sequencing was performed with immunoSEQ multiplex PCR; in TCRdb, only in-frame clones are kept and a portion is missing. The sample lists 200,000 to 250,000 clones; under 90% were seen once. Sequenced sample: PBMCs or T cells enriched from blood (not recorded which). Receptor source: an older woman who had recovered from COVID-19.

The chain has TRBV6-5 and TRBJ1-6, with 8 bases matching TRBD1. This CDR3 region has 15 residues. V gave up 1 base and J gave up 6 bases; unmatched junction bases: 2. Germline V gene sequence: CDR1 MNHEY, CDR2 SVGAGI. CDR3 DNA sequence: TGTGCCAGCAGTTACTGGACAGGGTTTAATTCACCCCTCCACTTT. Its protein product is CASSYWTGFNSPLHF.

V is TRBV4-2 and J is TRBJ1-2; 9 positions agree with TRBD1. The CDR3 is made up of 16 amino acids. With V trimmed by 5 bases and J by 2 bases, 9 bases remained unmatched. Germline-derived CDR1 and CDR2 are LGHNA and YNFKEQ. CDR3 protein: CASSMIGDRGNYGYTF. CDR3 nucleotide sequence: TGTGCCAGCAGCATGATTGGAGACAGGGGGAACTATGGCTACACCTTC.

The chain recombines TRBV4-2 with TRBJ1-1; a possible D gene is TRBD1 (6 bases). Germline-derived CDR1 and CDR2 are LGHNA and YNFKEQ. V lost 5 bases to trimming and J lost 5 bases, with 15 bases between them. CDR3 length: 14 amino acids. The CDR3 DNA reads TGTGCCAGCAGCTTAGTAAGGGGGGGGACTGAAGCTTTCTTT. Translated, it gives CASSLVRGGTEAFF.

The chain couples TRBV28 to TRBJ1-2; tentative D call: TRBD1 (5 bases). Germline CDR1 MDHEN, CDR2 SYDVKM. Trimming left V 2 bases short and J 8 bases short, with 15 bases between. The CDR3 has 14 amino acids. The CDR3 nucleotides read TGTGCCAGCAGTTTAGCTAGGGGCCTGTACGGCTACACCTTC. Protein: CASSLARGLYGYTF.

The chain has TRBV20-1 and TRBJ2-7, with D tentatively TRBD1 (6 bases). The CDR3 sequence is 11 residues long. V shed 6 bases and J shed 4 bases, with 10 bases lying between them. The V gene's germline CDR1 is DFQATT and CDR2 SNEGSKA (reference sequence). CDR3 sequence reads: CSATGKYEQYF. DNA of the CDR3: TGCAGTGCCACAGGGAAATACGAGCAGTACTTC.

This clone was observed once. This chain uses TRBV6-5 with TRBJ1-1; D gene uncertain. V was shortened by 4 bases and J by 7 bases, with 19 bases between the two germline ends. The CDR3 runs 15 residues. The germline V gene has CDR1 MNHEY and CDR2 SVGAGI. In DNA form, the CDR3 reads TGTGCCAGCAGTTCGCTCCTCGGAGGGTCCAATGAAGCTTTCTTT. As protein: CASSSLLGGSNEAFF.

This chain joins TRBV27 and TRBJ1-2; 9 bases match TRBD1. The CDR3 sequence is 14 residues long. CDR1 is MNHEY, CDR2 SMNVEV, per germline (reference sequence). V lost 6 bases, J lost 2 bases, and 4 bases stayed unmatched. CDR3 in amino acids: CASSPGQGNYGYTF. CDR3 bases: TGTGCCAGCAGCCCGGGACAGGGCAACTATGGCTACACCTTC.

This chain connects TRBV2 to TRBJ1-1; D might be TRBD1 (6 bases). The CDR3 totals 14 residues. Germline CDR1 SNHLY, CDR2 FYNNEI. Trimming took 4 bases from V and 1 from J, leaving 10 bases between them. CDR3 nucleotides: TGTGCCAGCAGTGCGGTCAGGGGGAACACTGAAGCTTTCTTT. Protein: CASSAVRGNTEAFF.

This clone was counted only a few times. V is TRBV25-1 and J is TRBJ1-1; D gene uncertain. CDR1 MGHDK and CDR2 SYGVNS come from the germline V gene. V was shortened by 0 bases and J by 5 bases, with 13 bases between the two germline ends. The CDR3 has 15 residues. For the CDR3, the DNA is TGTGCCAGCAGTGAATACCCTCGGCGGGATACTGAAGCTTTCTTT. Translation gives CASSEYPRRDTEAFF. Filled out from reference TRBV25-1 and TRBJ1-1, the complete variable domain reads EADIYQTPRYLVIGTGKKITLECSQTMGHDKMYWYQQDPGMELHLIHYSYGVNSTEKGDLSSESTVSRIRTEHFPLTLESARPSHTSQYLCASSEYPRRDTEAFFGQGTRLTVV.

The V call is TRBV13, the J call TRBJ2-4, with 9 bases identical to TRBD2. The germline V gene encodes CDR1 PRHDT and CDR2 FYEKMQ (reference sequence). CDR3 length: 14 residues. Trimming took 2 bases from V and 10 from J; bases not matched to a gene: 6. CDR3 DNA sequence: TGTGCCAGCAGCTTATCAGCGGGAGGTCTTATTCAGTACTTC. This sequence encodes CASSLSAGGLIQYF.

The gene calls are TRBV2 and TRBJ1-6, with 7 nucleotides matching TRBD1. This CDR3 region has 14 residues. J lost 10 bases, V lost 7 bases, and 10 bases had no gene match. The germline V gene encodes CDR1 SNHLY and CDR2 FYNNEI. The DNA for the CDR3 is TGTGCCAGCATCGTTGAGACAGGGCTGTCACCCCTCCACTTT. Protein product: CASIVETGLSPLHF.

The rearrangement uses TRBV7-2 and TRBJ2-7; D uncertain. V lost 1 base, J lost 0 bases, and 10 bases lay in between. The CDR3 is made up of 15 amino acids. Per germline, CDR1 SGHTA and CDR2 FQGNSA. The CDR3 DNA reads as TGTGCCAGCAGCTTAGAGGTCAGGAACTCCTACGAGCAGTACTTC. Protein sequence: CASSLEVRNSYEQYF. Looking up the rest from reference TRBV7-2 and TRBJ2-7 gives the full variable domain: GAGVSQSPSNKVTEKGKDVELRCDPISGHTALYWYRQSLGQGLEFLIYFQGNSAPDKSGLPSDRFSAERTGGSVSTLTIQRTQQEDSAVYLCASSLEVRNSYEQYFGPGTRLTVT.

This chain links TRBV3-1 (or the pseudogene TRBV3-2) with TRBJ1-5; 7 bases match TRBD1. J lost 8 bases, V lost 5 bases, and 9 bases had no gene match. The CDR3 totals 14 residues. Germline V gene lookup returns CDR1 LGHDT and CDR2 YNNKEL (reference sequence). The CDR3 here is CASSSLLQGEPQHF. CDR3 coding DNA: TGTGCCAGCAGCAGTCTCCTTCAGGGGGAGCCCCAGCATTTT.

The chain couples TRBV10-3 to TRBJ1-5; D remains unclear. Germline loops: CDR1 ENHRY, CDR2 SYGVKD. CDR3 length equals 15 residues. Trimming removed 0 bases from V and 2 bases from J, with 8 bases in between. This CDR3 is CAISESWGGNQPQHF. The DNA of the CDR3 is TGTGCCATCAGTGAGTCATGGGGAGGCAATCAGCCCCAGCATTTT.

This clone was recorded a few times. The chain combines TRBV7-2 with TRBJ2-1; TRBD2 aligns across 7 bases. The CDR3 covers 12 residues. Germline V gene lookup returns CDR1 SGHTA and CDR2 FQGNSA. Trimming cost V 0 bases and J 10 bases; bases outside gene matches: 0. The CDR3 spells CASSLAREEQFF. DNA for the CDR3: TGTGCCAGCAGCTTAGCGCGGGAGGAGCAGTTCTTC.

This clone appeared a single time. V is TRBV6-2 or TRBV6-3 and J is TRBJ2-1, with 10 bases lining up with TRBD2. V gave up 0 bases and J gave up 7 bases; unmatched junction bases: 6. Germline V gene lookup returns CDR1 MNHEY and CDR2 SVGEGT. CDR3 length: 16 amino acids. CDR3 residues: CASSYSPSGRGNEQFF. Written as DNA, the CDR3 is TGTGCCAGCAGTTACTCACCGAGCGGGAGGGGAAATGAGCAGTTCTTC.

This rearrangement joins TRBV19 to TRBJ2-1; tentatively, D is TRBD2 (7 bases). The ends were cut back, 0 bases at V and 15 bases at J, with 15 bases in the middle. Germline-derived CDR1 and CDR2 are LNHDA and SQIVND (reference sequence). This CDR3 comprises 13 residues. The CDR3 is CASSIESRGGLFF. The DNA of the CDR3 is TGTGCCAGTAGTATAGAGTCGAGGGGGGGGCTGTTCTTC.

This clone appeared a few times. CDR3 DNA: TGTGCCAGCAGTTACCTACAACAGGGATCCTATGGCTACACCTTC. This translates into CASSYLQQGSYGYTF. The V and J genes are TRBV6-2 or TRBV6-3 and TRBJ1-2, with D possibly being TRBD1 (6 bases). CDR1 is MNHEY, CDR2 SVGEGT, per germline. The CDR3 covers 15 residues. The V end was cut by 2 bases, the J end by 4 bases, with 14 bases between.

V gene TRBV7-7 combines with J gene TRBJ2-2, with 9 bases matching TRBD1. Trimming removed 6 bases from V and 4 bases from J; junction bases left unmatched: 6. The germline V gene encodes CDR1 SSHAT and CDR2 FNYEAQ (reference sequence). The CDR3 length is 15 residues. The CDR3 protein is CASSWGQGATGELFF. CDR3 sequence (DNA): TGTGCCAGCAGTTGGGGACAGGGTGCCACCGGGGAGCTGTTTTTT.

The V call is TRBV6-5, the J call TRBJ2-7; TRBD1 matches at 7 bases. After removal of 11 bases from V and 5 bases from J, the junction contained 12 bases not matched to a gene. From germline, CDR1 is MNHEY and CDR2 SVGAGI. CDR3 size: 13 residues. CDR3 in DNA: TGTGCCGCCCAGCGGACAGGATGGGACGAGCAGTACTTC. Amino acid sequence: CAAQRTGWDEQYF.

The chain employs TRBV10-3 and TRBJ1-1; no firm D call. Germline V gene lookup returns CDR1 ENHRY and CDR2 SYGVKD. Trimming stripped 7 bases from V and 3 bases from J, with 6 bases between. CDR3 length: 11 residues. DNA of the CDR3: TGTGCCATCATCCAGGACACTGAAGCTTTCTTT. This encodes CAIIQDTEAFF.

The V call is TRBV7-7, the J call TRBJ1-4; D uncertain. The DNA end lines up better with TRBJ2-2; the J call may be wrong. This CDR3 spans 13 amino acids. In germline, CDR1 is SSHAT, CDR2 FNYEAQ (reference sequence). CDR3 coding DNA: TGTGCCAGCAGCTTAGCACCCACAAGGGAGCTGTTTTTT. It is translated as CASSLAPTRELFF.

The gene calls are TRBV29-1 and TRBJ1-1; 8 bases match TRBD1. The V and J ends lost 7 bases and 6 bases, in that order; junction bases with no gene match: 7. The V gene's germline CDR1 is SQVTM and CDR2 ANQGSEA. CDR3 length equals 12 residues. The CDR3 loop reads CSGGLQGAEAFF. CDR3 bases: TGCAGCGGGGGACTACAGGGGGCTGAAGCTTTCTTT.

The CDR3 DNA follows: TGTGCCAGCAGTGACTCTGGCAGGAATAAGGATGGCTACACCTTC. Amino acids: CASSDSGRNKDGYTF. The V gene is TRBV6-4, the J gene TRBJ1-2; D gene uncertain. The CDR3 consists of 15 residues. From germline, CDR1 is MRHNA and CDR2 SNTAGT. Trimming cost V 0 bases and J 6 bases, with 14 bases left between them.

V usage is TRBV7-8 and J usage is TRBJ1-4, with D perhaps matching TRBD1 (5 bases). The CDR3 runs to 15 residues. The ends were cut back, 3 bases at V and 0 bases at J, with 8 bases in the middle. In germline, CDR1 is SGHVS, CDR2 FQNEAQ. As DNA, the CDR3 is TGTGCCAGCAGCTTGACAGTTGCAACTAATGAAAAACTGTTTTTT. Translation gives CASSLTVATNEKLFF.

The chain has TRBV7-2 and TRBJ1-1, with TRBD1 identical over 7 bases. The CDR3 sequence is 14 residues long. The germline V gene encodes CDR1 SGHTA and CDR2 FQGNSA. J was trimmed by 3 bases and V by 7 bases; bases with no gene match: 8. The CDR3 DNA sequence: TGTGCCAGCACCCCCCACAGGGGCGACACTGAAGCTTTCTTT. Translating it yields CASTPHRGDTEAFF.

The genes are TRBV29-1 and TRBJ2-2; D possibly corresponds to TRBD2 (5 bases). Germline CDR1 reads SQVTM; CDR2 reads ANQGSEA. This CDR3 has 13 amino acids. The ends were cut back, 7 bases at V and 5 bases at J, with 14 bases in the middle. As DNA, the CDR3 is TGCAGCGCCGGGCCACTAGGGACCGGGGAGCTGTTTTTT. Translating it yields CSAGPLGTGELFF.

The J gene is TRBJ1-1, the V gene TRBV9; 10 positions agree with TRBD1. Germline assignment: CDR1 SGDLS and CDR2 YYNGEE. The V segment lost 0 bases and the J segment 6 bases; nucleotides outside the gene matches: 5. CDR3 length: 15 residues. The CDR3 is CASSVADRGFSEAFF. The CDR3 DNA reads as TGTGCCAGCAGCGTAGCGGACAGGGGGTTTTCTGAAGCTTTCTTT.

The chain recombines TRBV5-8 with TRBJ2-7; D remains unclear. The V end was cut by 2 bases, the J end by 1 base, with 13 bases between. This CDR3 is 15 amino acids long. The V gene's germline CDR1 is SGHTS and CDR2 YDEGEE. This CDR3 reads CASSFRRSSSYEQYF. For the CDR3, the DNA is TGTGCCAGCAGCTTTAGGCGGAGTTCGTCCTACGAGCAGTACTTC.

V gene TRBV4-2 combines with J gene TRBJ2-2; no clear D gene. Germline V gives CDR1 LGHNA, CDR2 YNFKEQ. Deletions cut 6 bases from V and 1 base from J, with 12 bases between. The CDR3 consists of 15 residues. The CDR3 sequence is CASSSGDRNTGELFF. The CDR3 nucleotides are TGTGCCAGCAGTTCAGGTGATAGGAACACCGGGGAGCTGTTTTTT.